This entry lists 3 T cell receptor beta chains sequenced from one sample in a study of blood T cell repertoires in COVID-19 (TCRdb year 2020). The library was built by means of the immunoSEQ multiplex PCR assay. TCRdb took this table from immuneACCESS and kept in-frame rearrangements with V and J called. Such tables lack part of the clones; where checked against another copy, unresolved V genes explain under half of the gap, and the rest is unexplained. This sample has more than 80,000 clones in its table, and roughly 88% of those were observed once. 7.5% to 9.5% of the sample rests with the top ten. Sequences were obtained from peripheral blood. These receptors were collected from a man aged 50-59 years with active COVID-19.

The CDR3 loop reads CASSLSGLIETQYF. The CDR3 bases are TGTGCCAGCAGCTTGTCAGGGTTGATAGAGACCCAGTACTTC. The chain links TRBV5-6 to TRBJ2-5, with D possibly being TRBD1 (5 bases). Germline V gene sequence: CDR1 SGHDT, CDR2 YYEEEE. The V end was cut by 1 base, the J end by 4 bases, with 11 bases between. The CDR3 is 14 amino acids.

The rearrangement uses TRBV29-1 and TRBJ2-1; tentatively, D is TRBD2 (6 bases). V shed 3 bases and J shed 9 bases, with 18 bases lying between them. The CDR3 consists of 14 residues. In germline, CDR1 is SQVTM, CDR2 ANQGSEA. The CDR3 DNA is TGCAGCGTTGATAGGCTAGCGAGGCCCGGTGAGCAGTTCTTC. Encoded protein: CSVDRLARPGEQFF.

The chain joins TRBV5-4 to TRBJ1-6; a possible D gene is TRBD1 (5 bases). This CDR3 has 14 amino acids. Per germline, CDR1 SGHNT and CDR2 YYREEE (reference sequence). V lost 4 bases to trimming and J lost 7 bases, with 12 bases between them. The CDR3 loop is CASSREQGNSPLHF. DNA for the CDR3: TGTGCCAGCAGCCGCGAGCAGGGAAATTCACCCCTCCACTTT.